This passage covers 13 T cell receptor beta chains from one sample sequenced in a study of control samples from healthy donors and cancer patients. Here immunoSEQ multiplex PCR was the method, and the copy in TCRdb shows in-frame clones only, minus some. The table records 100,000 or so clones, roughly nine tenths of them present only once. Source material: blood. These receptors all come from a woman aged 25 to 39 in good health.

Only one count was recorded for this clone. The CDR3 DNA follows: TGTGCCAGCAGTGATTGGGGAGTCAGCAATCAGCCCCAGCATTTT. Translation gives CASSDWGVSNQPQHF. The chain links TRBV2 to TRBJ1-5; D gene unclear. The V end was cut by 3 bases, the J end by 1 base, with 10 bases between. Germline CDR1 reads SNHLY; CDR2 reads FYNNEI. This CDR3 contains 15 residues.

The rearrangement links TRBV10-2 to TRBJ1-3; possibly TRBD1 for D (6 bases). The CDR3 has 15 amino acids. The ends were cut back, 8 bases at V and 2 bases at J, with 16 bases in the middle. CDR1 WSHSY and CDR2 SAAADI come from the germline V gene. The CDR3 DNA is TGCGCCAGCGGCCAACAGGGTTTAACTGGAAACACCATATATTTT. Its translation: CASGQQGLTGNTIYF.

The chain is built from TRBV5-8 and TRBJ2-1; 8 bases agree with TRBD1. J gave up 0 bases and V 1 base, and 3 bases lay outside the gene matches. The length of the CDR3 is 16 residues. The V gene's germline CDR1 is SGHTS and CDR2 YDEGEE. The CDR3 region is CASSLHRGSSYNEQFF. DNA of the CDR3: TGTGCCAGCAGCTTGCACAGGGGGAGCTCCTACAATGAGCAGTTCTTC.

The rearrangement uses TRBV4-1 and TRBJ1-6, with unresolved D. V was cut by 0 bases and J by 10 bases, with 19 bases left in between. The CDR3 runs to 17 residues. Germline V gene sequence: CDR1 MGHRA, CDR2 YSYEKL. In DNA form, the CDR3 reads TGCGCCAGCAGCCAAGATCAAAGGGTACAAGCGGTATCACCCCTCCACTTT. As protein: CASSQDQRVQAVSPLHF.

This clone was detected a few times. The chain couples TRBV6-5 to TRBJ1-4; no reliable D call. The V gene lost 6 bases and the J gene lost 2 bases, with 7 bases spanning the gap. Germline loops: CDR1 MNHEY, CDR2 SVGAGI. CDR3 length: 13 residues. The CDR3 spells CASRRSTNEKLFF. In DNA form, the CDR3 reads TGTGCCAGCAGGCGTTCTACTAATGAAAAACTGTTTTTT.

V gene TRBV9 combines with J gene TRBJ1-2; the match to TRBD1 covers 8 bases. The CDR3 loop spans 15 amino acids. With V trimmed by 3 bases and J by 0 bases, 4 bases remained unmatched. Germline assignment: CDR1 SGDLS and CDR2 YYNGEE. The CDR3 DNA is TGTGCCAGCAGCGCTACAGGGGGAGCTAACTATGGCTACACCTTC. This codes for CASSATGGANYGYTF.

The DNA for the CDR3 is TGTGCCAGCAGCATCACGGAGGGGCCCGCAACTAATGAAAAACTGTTTTTT. It codes for CASSITEGPATNEKLFF. The chain couples TRBV7-8 to TRBJ1-4, with D perhaps TRBD1 (5 bases). V dropped 5 bases and J dropped 0 bases, with 16 bases sitting between them. From germline, CDR1 is SGHVS and CDR2 FQNEAQ. The CDR3 is made up of 17 amino acids.

V gene TRBV9 combines with J gene TRBJ2-5, with D perhaps matching TRBD2 (6 bases). V lost 0 bases and J 5 bases, leaving 11 bases between the germline ends. The CDR3 extends over 14 amino acids. CDR1 is SGDLS, CDR2 YYNGEE, per germline. The CDR3 coding sequence is TGTGCCAGCAGCGTAGGAATTAGCGGTGAGACCCAGTACTTC. Its translation: CASSVGISGETQYF.

The rearrangement uses TRBV20-1 and TRBJ2-1; D uncertain. The germline V and J ends were trimmed by 3 bases and 5 bases, with 2 bases remaining between them. CDR3 length: 10 amino acids. Germline V gene lookup returns CDR1 DFQATT and CDR2 SNEGSKA (reference sequence). The CDR3 DNA follows: TGCAGTGCTAGCAACAATGAGCAGTTCTTC. Translated: CSASNNEQFF.

This clone has a single count. The chain couples TRBV5-1 to TRBJ2-1; 11 bases are shared with TRBD2. The V gene end was trimmed by 5 bases and the J gene end by 6 bases; junction bases not matched to a gene: 10. CDR3 length: 16 amino acids. The germline V gene has CDR1 SGHRS and CDR2 YFSETQ. This CDR3 reads CASRLSSGRAFNEQFF. CDR3 coding DNA: TGCGCCAGCAGACTAAGTAGCGGGAGGGCCTTCAATGAGCAGTTCTTC.

On this clone: Other nucleotide sequences in the sample specify the same CDR3. The genes are TRBV6-5 and TRBJ1-5; the D gene is possibly TRBD1 (5 bases). Germline assignment: CDR1 MNHEY and CDR2 SVGAGI. Trimming removed 2 bases at V and 2 bases at J, with 10 bases between. The CDR3 has 15 residues. CDR3: CASSYRRGGNQPQHF. The CDR3, as DNA: TGTGCCAGCAGTTACCGGAGGGGCGGCAATCAGCCCCAGCATTTT.

The genes are TRBV7-2 and TRBJ2-2, with D perhaps matching TRBD1 (6 bases). Per the germline V gene, CDR1 is SGHTA and CDR2 is FQGNSA. With 7 bases removed from V and 0 bases from J, the gap between germline ends came to 12 bases. The length of the CDR3 is 15 residues. Here the CDR3 reads CASIWGRPNTGELFF. The CDR3 DNA follows: TGTGCCAGCATCTGGGGGCGGCCGAACACCGGGGAGCTGTTTTTT.

The DNA for the CDR3 is TGTGCCAGCAGCCCAAACCCGGGGACAGCAAATGGCTACACCTTC. Translation: CASSPNPGTANGYTF. The genes are TRBV2 and TRBJ1-2; 7 nucleotides align to TRBD1. The CDR3 covers 15 residues. Germline lookup yields CDR1 SNHLY and CDR2 FYNNEI. V shed 6 bases and J 6 bases; nucleotides not matched to a gene: 13.